Following are 10 T cell receptor beta chains from one sample sequenced in a study of T cells in Graves' hyperthyroidism and ophthalmopathy. The TCR beta CDR3 regions underwent amplification using RNA transcripts as the source. When the TCR CDR3 underwent first-round RT-PCR, the HTBI primer set was used. TCRdb reprocessed the multiplex PCR reads via MiXCR and lists one record per CDR3 protein. The data show more than 550,000 distinct CDR3 sequences, around a sixth seen once. The specimen was blood. The receptors derive from a woman between 45 and 65 years old with Graves' hyperthyroidism that later progressed to Graves' ophthalmopathy.

Many counts were recorded for this clonotype. J is TRBJ1-5 and V is TRBV12-3 or TRBV12-4; D call uncertain. The V and J ends lost 3 bases and 7 bases respectively, with 10 bases between them. The CDR3 consists of 13 residues. The CDR3 here is CASSFAKRQPQHF. CDR3 nucleotides: TGTGCCAGCAGTTTTGCAAAGCGGCAGCCCCAGCATTTT.

There are many counts of this clonotype. The chain links TRBV12-3 or TRBV12-4 to TRBJ1-5; TRBD1 agrees at 7 bases. The ends lost 1 base at V and 0 bases at J; junction bases unmatched: 9. The CDR3 spans 18 residues. The CDR3 sequence: CASSLEAGGAYSNQPQHF. The CDR3 DNA follows: TGTGCCAGCAGTTTAGAGGCAGGGGGGGCTTATAGCAATCAGCCCCAGCATTTT.

This clonotype came up many times. The chain has TRBV27 and TRBJ2-7; 7 nucleotides match TRBD1. Germline-derived CDR1 and CDR2 are MNHEY and SMNVEV (reference sequence). V lost 8 bases, J lost 2 bases, and 3 bases stayed unmatched. The CDR3 loop spans 12 amino acids. The CDR3 reads CASWTGPYEQYF. The CDR3 DNA reads as TGTGCCAGCTGGACAGGACCCTACGAGCAGTACTTC.

Ten or more counts support this clonotype. V gene TRBV3-1 combines with J gene TRBJ2-2, with D maybe TRBD1 (6 bases). In germline, CDR1 is LGHDT, CDR2 YNNKEL (reference sequence). This CDR3 spans 18 amino acids. V was clipped by 2 bases and J by 5 bases, with 21 bases between them. CDR3 region: CASSQKALGAQGTGELFF. The CDR3 region has the DNA TGTGCCAGCAGCCAAAAAGCGCTAGGGGCTCAGGGGACCGGGGAGCTGTTTTTT.

In DNA form, the CDR3 reads TGTGCCAGCAGTTCAATACAGGGTGGACTTGACGGCTACACCTTC. It codes for CASSSIQGGLDGYTF. V gene TRBV2 combines with J gene TRBJ1-2, with a tentative D call TRBD1 (6 bases). This CDR3 comprises 15 residues. Per the germline V gene, CDR1 is SNHLY and CDR2 is FYNNEI. The V and J ends lost 5 bases and 8 bases respectively, with 21 bases between them.

This clonotype was counted ten times or more. V usage is TRBV2 and J usage is TRBJ2-2; 9 bases align to TRBD1. Germline-derived CDR1 and CDR2 are SNHLY and FYNNEI. V was pared by 7 bases and J by 4 bases, with 10 bases of the junction left unmatched. This CDR3 contains 16 residues. As DNA, the CDR3 is TGTGCCAGCACCAAAAACAGGGGGCGCGGCACCGGGGAGCTGTTTTTT. Translated: CASTKNRGRGTGELFF.

This clonotype was picked up many times. The V gene is TRBV7-3, the J gene TRBJ2-1; D is unclear. The CDR3 runs 12 residues. Germline assignment: CDR1 SGHTA and CDR2 FQGTGA. V shed 3 bases and J shed 5 bases, with 5 bases lying between them. This CDR3 is CASSLGNNEQFF. The CDR3 DNA reads as TGTGCCAGCAGCTTGGGGAACAATGAGCAGTTCTTC.

The genes are TRBV3-1 and TRBJ2-6, with D possibly matching TRBD1 (6 bases). There are 17 residues in the CDR3. V was cut by 2 bases and J by 4 bases, with 15 bases left in between. The V gene's germline CDR1 is LGHDT and CDR2 YNNKEL (reference sequence). The CDR3 protein is CASSQQGPSYGANVLTF. CDR3 nucleotides: TGTGCCAGCAGCCAACAGGGGCCTTCGTACGGGGCCAACGTCCTGACTTTC.

The V and J genes are TRBV5-6 and TRBJ2-5; TRBD2 matches at 9 bases. After removal of 4 bases from V and 4 bases from J, the junction contained 11 bases not matched to a gene. Germline V gene lookup returns CDR1 SGHDT and CDR2 YYEEEE. This CDR3 is built from 16 residues. This chain's CDR3 is CASSLIAGALGETQYF. CDR3 DNA sequence: TGTGCCAGCAGCCTTATAGCGGGGGCCCTGGGAGAGACCCAGTACTTC.

This clonotype showed up many times. The chain has TRBV30 and TRBJ1-2, with D possibly TRBD1 on 5 matching bases. CDR1 GTSNPN and CDR2 SVGIG come from the germline V gene (reference sequence). The germline V and J ends were trimmed by 5 bases and 2 bases, with 12 bases remaining between them. The CDR3 totals 13 residues. CDR3 DNA sequence: TGTGCCTGGTGCGACAGTGAGAACTATGGCTACACCTTC. It translates to CAWCDSENYGYTF.